Listed here is a single T cell receptor beta chain. Its antigen is not known. This CDR3 region has 15 residues. The V end lost 2 bases, the J end lost 0 bases, and 10 bases lay between the germline ends. Germline CDR1 reads SGHTA; CDR2 reads FQGNSA. Libraries were prepared by immunoSEQ multiplex PCR; TCRdb keeps only in-frame clonotypes and omits some of them. The data contain more than 2,000,000 clones, roughly 92% of them singletons. The entry originates in a study of shared clonotypes between healthy human individuals. Broader study findings: Clonotype sharing among the donors was expected to vary with sequencing depth. Naive CD4 clonotypes overlapped across a handful of donors at roughly 5.1%.

A CD45RA+ naive subset and a CD45RA-negative memory subset were split from CD4+ cells. The chain joins TRBV7-2 to TRBJ1-1; D not certain. This TCR came from a man aged 18 to 29 in good health. Input material: naive CD4+ T cells sorted from blood. This sample's subset: CD45RA+ positively selected. CDR3 DNA: TGTGCCAGCAGCTTATACAGCCAACTGAACACTGAAGCTTTCTTT. Encoded protein: CASSLYSQLNTEAFF.